The rows below give T cell receptor beta chains drawn from one sample of a study of blood T cell repertoires in COVID-19. Clones were read by immunoSEQ multiplex PCR, and TCRdb kept only the in-frame ones, dropping some. The data hold 210,000 or so clones, with 70% to 90% observed a single time. The sequenced sample consisted of peripheral blood. Receptors were obtained from a woman in her thirties or forties who had recovered from COVID-19. CDR3s include the opening cysteine and the closing phenylalanine or tryptophan. The order of the fields is V gene, J gene, D gene, clone size, CDR3 protein, CDR3 DNA. The D gene is left open where the match is weak. For some rows the clone size is stated as once, few or many, or as a class when expanded; others skip it.

TRBV18	TRBJ1-4	-	-	CASSPAGSNEKLFF	TGTGCCAGCTCACCCGCAGGGTCTAATGAAAAACTGTTTTTT
TRBV5-4	TRBJ2-3	-	once	CASSLAGGDTQYF	TGTGCCAGCAGCTTGGCAGGGGGGGATACGCAGTATTTT
TRBV10-3	TRBJ2-1	TRBD2	-	CAISESVGQGRARNEQFF	TGTGCCATCAGTGAGTCCGTAGGTCAAGGGAGGGCCAGGAATGAGCAGTTCTTC
TRBV19	TRBJ1-5	-	-	CASSIGGAGGRNQPQHF	TGTGCCAGTAGTATAGGTGGGGCGGGGGGACGCAATCAGCCCCAGCATTTT
TRBV15	TRBJ1-1	TRBD1	-	CATSRERTGVVEAFF	TGTGCCACCAGCAGAGAAAGGACAGGGGTGGTTGAAGCTTTCTTT
TRBV25-1	TRBJ2-7	-	-	CASNGEDTRYYEQYF	TGTGCCAGCAACGGGGAGGACACGAGGTACTACGAGCAGTACTTC
TRBV4-1	TRBJ2-7	-	-	CASSQETDLSYEQYF	TGCGCCAGCAGCCAAGAAACAGATCTCTCCTACGAGCAGTACTTC
TRBV2	TRBJ2-7	-	-	CASSHPGRSYEQYF	TGTGCCAGCAGCCACCCTGGCCGCTCCTACGAGCAGTACTTC
TRBV14	TRBJ1-2	-	-	CASRTQGDYGYTF	TGTGCCAGCAGGACTCAGGGCGACTATGGCTACACCTTC
TRBV3-1/TRBV3-2	TRBJ2-6	-	-	CASSQVDTLAGANVLTF	TGTGCCAGCAGCCAAGTCGATACCCTAGCTGGGGCCAACGTCCTGACTTTC
TRBV19	TRBJ1-4	TRBD1	-	CASSMRTGLDELFF	TGTGCCAGTAGTATGCGGACAGGGTTAGACGAACTGTTTTTT
TRBV27	TRBJ2-3	TRBD1	-	CASTTSGDRAQYF	TGTGCCAGCACCACCAGCGGGGACAGGGCGCAGTATTTT
TRBV27	TRBJ1-3	TRBD1	-	CASSLTGDTSGNTIYF	TGTGCCAGCTCTCTAACAGGGGACACCTCTGGAAACACCATATATTTT
TRBV6-5	TRBJ1-2	-	-	CASSYPGNYGYTF	TGTGCCAGCAGTTACCCGGGAAACTATGGCTACACCTTC
TRBV3-1/TRBV3-2	TRBJ2-7	TRBD1	once	CASSFGQGAFYEQYF	TGTGCCAGCAGCTTCGGACAGGGGGCTTTCTACGAGCAGTACTTC
TRBV7-8	TRBJ1-4	TRBD1	-	CASSSGTETSGDNEKLFF	TGTGCCAGCAGCTCTGGGACAGAGACTTCGGGGGATAATGAAAAACTGTTTTTT
TRBV7-8	TRBJ2-2	TRBD1	-	CASSSRDRSGELFF	TGTGCCAGCAGCTCCAGGGACAGAAGCGGGGAGCTGTTTTTT
TRBV30	TRBJ1-4	-	-	CAWDVGRATNEKLFF	TGTGCCTGGGACGTGGGCCGTGCAACTAATGAAAAACTGTTTTTT
TRBV9	TRBJ2-7	-	-	CASSPRTETYEQYF	TGTGCCAGCAGCCCCCGGACTGAAACCTACGAGCAGTACTTC
TRBV6-4	TRBJ1-3	-	-	CASSAGRGNTIYF	TGTGCCAGCAGCGCAGGGAGGGGAAACACCATATATTTT
TRBV9	TRBJ2-3	-	-	CASSGHQKADTQYF	TGTGCCAGCAGCGGACATCAAAAGGCGGATACGCAGTATTTT
TRBV7-9	TRBJ2-1	TRBD2	-	CASSLSSGYSYNEQFF	TGTGCCAGCAGCTTGTCTAGCGGTTATTCCTACAATGAGCAGTTCTTC
TRBV5-1	TRBJ2-7	-	-	CASSLGALEQYF	TGCGCCAGCAGCTTGGGGGCCCTCGAGCAGTACTTC
TRBV10-3	TRBJ2-7	-	-	CAISEQSYEQYF	TGTGCCATCAGTGAACAGAGCTACGAGCAGTACTTC
TRBV4-1	TRBJ2-5	TRBD2	-	CASSQDFPSGSKETQYF	TGCGCCAGCAGCCAAGATTTTCCTAGCGGGAGCAAAGAGACCCAGTACTTC
TRBV14	TRBJ2-3	TRBD2	-	CASSQDPGLALSTDTQYF	TGTGCCAGCAGCCAAGACCCGGGACTAGCGCTTAGCACAGATACGCAGTATTTT
TRBV7-2	TRBJ1-3	-	many	CASSFRVPGNTIYF	TGTGCCAGCAGCTTCAGGGTTCCTGGAAACACCATATATTTT
TRBV2	TRBJ2-5	TRBD1	-	CAIKRTDRAQETQYF	TGTGCCATCAAGAGAACGGACAGGGCCCAAGAGACCCAGTACTTC
TRBV5-5	TRBJ2-5	-	few	CASSLGAAQETQYF	TGTGCCAGCAGCTTGGGGGCAGCACAAGAGACCCAGTACTTC
TRBV27	TRBJ2-7	-	-	CASSRTAILYEQYF	TGTGCCAGCAGTCGGACAGCAATCCTCTACGAGCAGTACTTC
TRBV18	TRBJ2-5	TRBD1	-	CASSDRRQETQYF	TGTGCCAGCTCGGACAGGCGCCAAGAGACCCAGTACTTC
TRBV7-9	TRBJ1-5	-	-	CASSLSGASGGGQPQHF	TGTGCCAGCAGCTTAAGTGGGGCGAGTGGGGGCGGGCAGCCCCAGCATTTT
TRBV30	TRBJ1-2	TRBD1	-	CAWGRTGGEWYGYTF	TGTGCCTGGGGAAGGACAGGGGGCGAGTGGTATGGCTACACCTTC
TRBV11-3	TRBJ1-6	TRBD1	-	CASSLGTGAQLHF	TGTGCCAGCAGCTTAGGGACAGGGGCCCAACTCCACTTT
TRBV7-7	TRBJ2-5	TRBD2	-	CASSRSGTSGIYF	TGTGCCAGCAGCCGATCCGGGACTAGCGGAATTTACTTC
TRBV19	TRBJ1-2	-	-	CASANWRREHISYGYTF	TGTGCCAGCGCAAATTGGAGACGGGAACATATTTCCTATGGCTACACCTTC
TRBV28	TRBJ1-5	-	-	CASNYPTGGGQPQHF	TGTGCCAGCAACTACCCCACAGGCGGCGGTCAGCCCCAGCATTTT
TRBV27	TRBJ1-6	-	-	CASTLGPRGGSPLHF	TGTGCCAGCACCCTCGGACCAAGGGGTGGTTCACCCCTCCACTTT
TRBV7-9	TRBJ2-7	-	-	CASSLASLTYEQYF	TGTGCCAGCAGCTTAGCCTCTCTCACTTACGAGCAGTACTTC
TRBV25-1	TRBJ2-2	TRBD2	-	CASLETSGRGTNTGELFF	TGTGCCAGCCTTGAGACTAGCGGGAGAGGCACCAACACCGGGGAGCTGTTTTTT
TRBV13	TRBJ2-7	-	few	CASSSRQPGQYF	TGTGCCAGCAGCTCCCGACAGCCAGGGCAGTACTTC
TRBV18	TRBJ2-1	-	-	CASSPGTTKDNEQFF	TGTGCCAGCTCACCCGGGACAACGAAGGACAATGAGCAGTTCTTC
TRBV5-1	TRBJ1-1	TRBD1	few	CASSWHRGNTEAFF	TGCGCCAGCAGCTGGCACAGGGGGAACACTGAAGCTTTCTTT
TRBV6-2/TRBV6-3	TRBJ2-7	TRBD2	once	CASSLGLATVYEQYF	TGTGCCAGCAGCCTAGGACTAGCAACCGTCTACGAGCAGTACTTC
TRBV18	TRBJ2-7	-	-	CASSLDYEQYF	TGTGCCAGCTCCCTAGACTACGAGCAGTACTTC
TRBV6-2/TRBV6-3	TRBJ1-1	-	-	CASSYSISPGERTGNTEAFF	TGTGCCAGCAGTTACTCGATATCTCCGGGGGAGAGGACCGGCAACACTGAAGCTTTCTTT
TRBV7-2	TRBJ2-5	TRBD2	-	CASSSRVAGAETQYF	TGTGCCAGCAGCTCCCGGGTAGCGGGAGCGGAGACCCAGTACTTC
TRBV28	TRBJ2-3	TRBD2	-	CASSLGLAENTDTQYF	TGTGCCAGCAGTTTAGGTCTAGCGGAAAACACAGATACGCAGTATTTT
TRBV6-1	TRBJ1-6	-	-	CASSVPPFSLNSPLHF	TGTGCCAGCAGTGTCCCCCCTTTTTCCCTTAATTCACCCCTCCACTTT
TRBV3-1/TRBV3-2	TRBJ2-1	-	-	CASSQDSRNNEQFF	TGTGCCAGCAGCCAAGATAGCAGAAACAATGAGCAGTTCTTC
TRBV7-2	TRBJ1-2	-	-	CASSSSQGASYTF	TGTGCCAGCAGCTCCTCCCAGGGTGCGTCCTACACCTTC
TRBV30	TRBJ2-7	-	few	CAWTGAGQTYEQYF	TGTGCCTGGACTGGGGCGGGGCAGACCTACGAGCAGTACTTC
TRBV7-9	TRBJ1-1	-	-	CASSFGINTEAFF	TGTGCCAGCAGCTTCGGGATCAACACTGAAGCTTTCTTT
TRBV3-1/TRBV3-2	TRBJ2-6	TRBD2	once	CASSPGGPGGSGANVLTF	TGTGCCAGCAGCCCCGGTGGGCCCGGGGGGTCTGGGGCCAACGTCCTGACTTTC
TRBV5-1	TRBJ1-1	TRBD1	-	CASKPGGGSTEAFF	TGCGCCAGCAAACCAGGGGGCGGAAGCACTGAAGCTTTCTTT